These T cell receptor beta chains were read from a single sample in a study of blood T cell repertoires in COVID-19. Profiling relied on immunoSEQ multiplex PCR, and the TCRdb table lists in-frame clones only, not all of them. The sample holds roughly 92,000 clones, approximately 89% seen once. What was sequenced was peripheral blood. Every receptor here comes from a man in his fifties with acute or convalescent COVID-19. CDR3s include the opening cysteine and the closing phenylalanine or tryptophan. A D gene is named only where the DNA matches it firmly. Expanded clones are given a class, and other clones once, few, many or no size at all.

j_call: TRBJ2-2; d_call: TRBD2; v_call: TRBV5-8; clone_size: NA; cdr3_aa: CASSLGWTSGGSLGPGELFF; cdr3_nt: TGTGCCAGCAGCTTGGGTTGGACTAGCGGGGGAAGTCTCGGCCCCGGGGAGCTGTTTTTT
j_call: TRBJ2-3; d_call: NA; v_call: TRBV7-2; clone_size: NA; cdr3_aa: CASRLGTADTDTQYF; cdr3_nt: TGTGCCAGCAGACTAGGAACAGCGGACACAGATACGCAGTATTTT
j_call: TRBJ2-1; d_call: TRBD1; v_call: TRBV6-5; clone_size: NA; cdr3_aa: CASRTGGAGNEQFF; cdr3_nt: TGTGCCAGCAGAACAGGGGGCGCCGGGAATGAGCAGTTCTTC
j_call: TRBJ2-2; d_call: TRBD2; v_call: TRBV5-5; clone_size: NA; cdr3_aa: CASSERTSANTGELFF; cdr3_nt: TGTGCCAGCAGCGAAAGGACTAGCGCGAACACCGGGGAGCTGTTTTTT
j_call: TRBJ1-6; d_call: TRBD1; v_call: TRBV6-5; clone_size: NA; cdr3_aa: CASRGTERNSPLHF; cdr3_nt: TGTGCCAGCAGGGGGACAGAGCGGAATTCACCCCTCCACTTT
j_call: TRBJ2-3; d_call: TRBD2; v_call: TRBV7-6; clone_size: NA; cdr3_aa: CASSSRAGGLTDTQYF; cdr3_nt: TGTGCCAGCAGCTCCCGAGCGGGAGGCCTCACAGATACGCAGTATTTT
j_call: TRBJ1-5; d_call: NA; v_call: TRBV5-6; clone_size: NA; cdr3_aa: CASSPGGQGNQPQHF; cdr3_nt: TGTGCCAGCAGCCCCGGGGGGCAGGGCAATCAGCCCCAGCATTTT
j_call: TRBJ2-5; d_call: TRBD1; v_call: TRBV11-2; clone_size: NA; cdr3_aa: CASSYENPGQGARETQYF; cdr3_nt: TGTGCCAGCAGCTACGAGAACCCGGGACAGGGGGCTAGAGAGACCCAGTACTTC
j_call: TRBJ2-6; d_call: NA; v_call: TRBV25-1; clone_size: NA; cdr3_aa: CASSDLLSLSGANVLTF; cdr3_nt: TGTGCCAGCAGTGACCTGTTAAGCCTCTCTGGGGCCAACGTCCTGACTTTC
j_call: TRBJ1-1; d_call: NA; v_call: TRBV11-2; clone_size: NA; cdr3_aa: CASSLARGKNTEAFF; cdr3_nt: TGTGCCAGCAGCTTAGCGCGGGGGAAGAACACTGAAGCTTTCTTT
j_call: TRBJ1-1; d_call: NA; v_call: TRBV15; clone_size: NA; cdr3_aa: CATSRARGTEAFF; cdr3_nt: TGTGCCACCAGCAGAGCCCGGGGGACTGAAGCTTTCTTT
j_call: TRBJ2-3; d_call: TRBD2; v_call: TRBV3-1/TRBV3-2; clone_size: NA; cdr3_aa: CASSPGLAGMDTQYF; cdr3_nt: TGTGCCAGCAGCCCGGGACTAGCGGGAATGGATACGCAGTATTTT
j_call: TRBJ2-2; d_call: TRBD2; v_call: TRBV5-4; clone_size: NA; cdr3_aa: CASSSGLATNTGELFF; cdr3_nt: TGTGCCAGCAGCTCGGGACTAGCGACGAACACCGGGGAGCTGTTTTTT
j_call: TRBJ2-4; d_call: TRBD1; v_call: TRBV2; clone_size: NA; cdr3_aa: CASSPGTGYAIQYF; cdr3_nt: TGTGCCAGCAGCCCCGGGACAGGGTATGCCATTCAGTACTTC
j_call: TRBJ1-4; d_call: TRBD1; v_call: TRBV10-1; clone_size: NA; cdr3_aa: CASSSGTVKNEKLFF; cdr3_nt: TGCGCCAGCAGCTCCGGGACAGTGAAGAATGAAAAACTGTTTTTT
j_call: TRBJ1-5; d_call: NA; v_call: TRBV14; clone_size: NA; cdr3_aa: CASSPGGRRNQPQHF; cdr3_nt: TGTGCCAGCAGCCCCGGAGGGAGGCGCAATCAGCCCCAGCATTTT
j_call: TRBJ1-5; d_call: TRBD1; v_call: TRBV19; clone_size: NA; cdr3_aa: CASSTTDRGFGGPQHF; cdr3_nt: TGTGCCAGTAGTACTACGGACAGGGGCTTTGGGGGTCCCCAGCATTTT
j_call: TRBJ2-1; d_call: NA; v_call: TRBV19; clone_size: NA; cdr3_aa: CASGVSSYNEQFF; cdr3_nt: TGTGCAAGTGGAGTATCATCCTACAATGAGCAGTTCTTC
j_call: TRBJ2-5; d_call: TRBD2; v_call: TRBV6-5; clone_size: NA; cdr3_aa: CASTKTSGPKETQYF; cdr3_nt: TGTGCCAGCACCAAGACTAGCGGGCCTAAAGAGACCCAGTACTTC
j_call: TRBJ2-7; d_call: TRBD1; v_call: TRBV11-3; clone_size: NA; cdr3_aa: CASSSGQGSSYEQYF; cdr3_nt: TGTGCCAGCAGCTCGGGACAGGGGTCGTCCTACGAGCAGTACTTC
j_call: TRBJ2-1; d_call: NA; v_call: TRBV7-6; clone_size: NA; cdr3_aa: CASSLAPSGLGSYNEQFF; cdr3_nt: TGTGCCAGCAGCTTAGCACCCAGCGGGCTAGGCTCCTACAATGAGCAGTTCTTC
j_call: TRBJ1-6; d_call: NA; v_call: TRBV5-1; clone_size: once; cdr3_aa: CASSLETGRSGSPLHF; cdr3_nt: TGCGCCAGCAGCTTGGAGACGGGGCGTAGCGGCTCACCCCTCCACTTT
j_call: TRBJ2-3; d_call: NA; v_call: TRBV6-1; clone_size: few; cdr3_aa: CASSEVVTDTQYF; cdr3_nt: TGTGCCAGCAGTGAAGTAGTCACAGATACGCAGTATTTT